The present T cell receptor beta chain was sequenced within a study of T-cell reconstitution after alpha-beta-depleted transplantation in children. Points from the study as a whole: In patients about two months after transplant, alpha-beta T cells reportedly arose from several hundred expanded graft clones. T cells produced anew were the main source of T-cell counts and diversity one year after transplant. Surviving recipient cells, namely T cells and thymic progenitors, were the source of high day-60 TCRbeta diversity in some patients.

Preparation of the TCRbeta library involved a method that used unique molecular identifiers. TCRdb used MiXCR to reprocess the PCR reads, holding one entry per CDR3 protein. The sample consists of about 580,000 distinct CDR3 sequences, over 25% of them appearing once. In the case of this clonotype: Antigen unknown.

Germline CDR1 SGHRS, CDR2 YFSETQ. CDR3 length equals 15 residues. V dropped 5 bases and J dropped 1 base, with 15 bases sitting between them. J is TRBJ2-5 and V is TRBV5-1; either TRBD1 or TRBD2 may supply D (6 bases each). The TCR was taken from a boy in the first two years of life with Wiskott-Aldrich syndrome, due to receive a stem cell transplant. This material consisted of PBMCs, taken before TCRalphabeta/CD19-depleted stem cell transplant. DNA for the CDR3: TGCGCCAGCAGGGGTCGGGGGCCACTCCAAGAGACCCAGTACTTC. Protein product: CASRGRGPLQETQYF.